Listed below are T cell receptor beta chains from one sample, sequenced in a study of T cells in Graves' hyperthyroidism and ophthalmopathy. TCRdb called the multiplex PCR reads again in MiXCR, with one record for every CDR3 protein. This table has around 600,000 distinct CDR3 sequences, 12% to 15% appearing once. Material: blood. The origin of the receptors is a woman under 30 with Graves' ophthalmopathy. The CDR3 runs from the conserved cysteine through the conserved F or W. The order of the fields is V gene, J gene, CDR3 protein.

TRBV2,TRBJ2-1,CASSLLAGGPEQFF
TRBV28,TRBJ2-7,CASSASSGSTYEQYF
TRBV7-8,TRBJ2-7,CASSAGMEPFKQYF
TRBV14,TRBJ2-3,CASSQDMRNTQYF
TRBV18,TRBJ1-1,CASSPRPPNGDSNTEAFF
TRBV19,TRBJ1-6,CASSASQGSNSPLHF
TRBV4-2,TRBJ2-2,CASSQEDGSHTGELFF
TRBV19,TRBJ2-7,CASSRTETYEQYF
TRBV13,TRBJ1-2,CASSHGNSLNYGYTF
TRBV12-3/TRBV12-4,TRBJ1-4,CASSFQGLRSVKLFF
TRBV6-6,TRBJ1-6,CASSYSRDRGNSPLHF
TRBV7-9,TRBJ1-4,CASSLAAGDEKLFF
TRBV7-9,TRBJ2-3,CASSFQGFGDTQYF
TRBV19,TRBJ2-7,CATRGLAGTQSSYEQYF
TRBV7-2,TRBJ2-7,CASSPRGGGSRATYEQYF
TRBV19,TRBJ1-4,CASSALKGRNEKLFF
TRBV11-2,TRBJ1-4,CASSLGPGRSTNEKLFF
TRBV19,TRBJ1-5,CASNLSRKYQPQHF
TRBV5-4,TRBJ2-2,CASSLLRQGTGELFF
TRBV20-1,TRBJ2-1,CSASGRYNEQFF
TRBV20-1,TRBJ1-1,CSADNADSLGGYTEAFF
TRBV20-1,TRBJ2-7,CSAPDWDRAYEQYF
TRBV5-1,TRBJ2-7,CASSLEGTGSEQYF
TRBV7-2,TRBJ2-7,CASSLLPGLTYEQYF
TRBV7-9,TRBJ2-7,CASSSPTSGSYEQYF
TRBV9,TRBJ2-1,CASSGGNEQFF
TRBV20-1,TRBJ2-7,CSARLAGGGRSYEQYF
TRBV5-1,TRBJ2-1,CASSLARDRVYNKQFF
TRBV20-1,TRBJ2-1,CSARDINEQFF
TRBV6-1,TRBJ1-2,CASSASRGFYGYTF
TRBV5-6,TRBJ2-1,CASSLYGEQFF
TRBV4-2,TRBJ2-7,CASSQVAGVGEGSYEQYF
TRBV20-1,TRBJ2-7,CSARGSGTHLSYEQYF
TRBV27,TRBJ2-5,CASSEQGVQETQYF
TRBV24-1,TRBJ2-7,CATSDPNRGSYEQYF
TRBV2,TRBJ2-7,CASSVDRAGSYEQYF
TRBV3-1,TRBJ2-7,CASSPLLAGGFNEQYF
TRBV12-3/TRBV12-4,TRBJ1-2,CASSFEGLIRYTF
TRBV20-1,TRBJ1-5,CSARGDRARNQPQHF
TRBV2,TRBJ2-1,CASSFTGSYNEQFF
TRBV7-3,TRBJ2-3,CASSSTGLSDTQYF
TRBV20-1,TRBJ1-5,CSATRLAGGRVGNQPQHF
TRBV4-2,TRBJ2-7,CASRPDSSSSYEQYF
TRBV12-5,TRBJ2-5,CASGKRLAGQETQYF
TRBV7-9,TRBJ1-3,CASSLTAGSGNTIYF
TRBV3-1,TRBJ2-3,CASSQALGSTDTQYF
TRBV12-3/TRBV12-4,TRBJ2-5,CASSFGGTTAGETQYF
TRBV27,TRBJ2-7,CASSSPSGLGWQYF